This T cell receptor (beta chain) was identified in a study of blood T cell repertoires in COVID-19. About the research overall: Researchers got acute and convalescent COVID-19 samples from the United States, Italy and Spain. Nucleic acid was either cDNA or gDNA, and it came from T cells, B-cell-depleted T cells, or PBMCs.

The CDR3 covers 16 residues. Germline loops: CDR1 MGHRA, CDR2 YSYEKL. Trimming cost V 0 bases and J 4 bases, with 16 bases left between them. In the authors' workflow: The assay estimated nucleated cells by amplifying reference gene primers. Only in-frame clones appear in the TCRdb table, and some are missing; sequencing was by immunoSEQ multiplex PCR. The V and J calls and the clone size are those of that table, but D and trimming were determined from the DNA. The sample comprises approximately 85,000 clones, roughly 88% of which are singletons, and less than 35% rests with the top ten. The clonotype comes from a man in his forties or fifties with active or convalescent COVID-19. This chain connects TRBV4-1 to TRBJ2-7, with D possibly being TRBD1 (5 bases). Material for sequencing was peripheral blood. The chain's CDR3 is CASSQDQDANRYEQYF. The CDR3 nucleotides read TGCGCCAGCAGCCAAGATCAAGACGCGAACAGGTACGAGCAGTACTTC.